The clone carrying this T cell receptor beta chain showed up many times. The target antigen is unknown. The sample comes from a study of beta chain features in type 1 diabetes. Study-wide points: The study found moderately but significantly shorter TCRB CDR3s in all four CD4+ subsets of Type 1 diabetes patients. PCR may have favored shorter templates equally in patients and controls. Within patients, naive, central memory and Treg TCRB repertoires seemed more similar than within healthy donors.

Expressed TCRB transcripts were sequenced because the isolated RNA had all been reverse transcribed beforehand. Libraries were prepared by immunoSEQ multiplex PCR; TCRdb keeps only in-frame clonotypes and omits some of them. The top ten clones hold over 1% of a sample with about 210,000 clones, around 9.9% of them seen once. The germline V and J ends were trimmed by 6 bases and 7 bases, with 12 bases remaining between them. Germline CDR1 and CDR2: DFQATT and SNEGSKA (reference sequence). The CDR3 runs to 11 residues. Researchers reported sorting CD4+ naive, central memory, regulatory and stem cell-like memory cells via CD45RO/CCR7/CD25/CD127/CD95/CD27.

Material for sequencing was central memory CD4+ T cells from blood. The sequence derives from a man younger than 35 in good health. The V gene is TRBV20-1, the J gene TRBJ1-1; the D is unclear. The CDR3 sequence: CSASRGSEAFF. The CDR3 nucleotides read TGCAGTGCGTCCCGTGGTAGTGAAGCTTTCTTT.